The 27 T cell receptor beta chains below come from one sample, sequenced in a study of molecular identifiers for immune sequencing clone quantification. TCRdb fed the PCR reads into MiXCR, producing one record per CDR3 protein. Of about 510,000 distinct CDR3 sequences listed, 20% to 25% are singletons. The sequenced sample was naive CD8+ T cells from blood, with Jurkat cell RNA spiked in. Subset of the sample: FACS-sorted CD8+CD4-CCR7+CD45RA+ naive T cells. These TCRs come from a human donor in good health. Some libraries in this study had Jurkat cell RNA spiked in.

The V and J genes are TRBV2 and TRBJ2-7; D remains ambiguous. Germline V gives CDR1 SNHLY, CDR2 FYNNEI. V was cut by 4 bases and J by 4 bases, with 17 bases left in between. CDR3 length: 15 amino acids. CDR3 sequence reads: CASSASSTNRYEQYF. The DNA of the CDR3 is TGTGCCAGCAGTGCTAGTTCCACCAATAGGTACGAGCAGTACTTC.

This clonotype was detected ten times or more. CDR3 DNA: TGTGCCAGCAGCAATTACAATGAGCAGTTCTTC. Amino acid sequence: CASSNYNEQFF. The chain has TRBV11-2 and TRBJ2-1; D gene ambiguous. V lost 5 bases and J 4 bases, leaving 3 bases between the germline ends. This CDR3 is 11 amino acids long. The germline V gene encodes CDR1 SGHAT and CDR2 FQNNGV.

This clonotype came up a few times. J is TRBJ1-1 and V is TRBV7-9; D is ambiguous. Germline V CDR1 and CDR2: SEHNR, FQNEAQ (reference sequence). The CDR3 length is 13 residues. V lost 1 base and J lost 12, with 15 bases in between. The CDR3 nucleotides are TGTGCCAGCAGCTTAGGATTGAGTCAGGAGCCTTTCTTT. Its translation is CASSLGLSQEPFF.

This clonotype was seen only a few times. The genes are TRBV11-1 and TRBJ2-1, with D perhaps matching TRBD2 (7 bases). The CDR3 is 15 residues long. Trimming pared 3 bases from V and 5 bases from J, leaving 14 bases between. Germline assignment: CDR1 SGHAT and CDR2 FQDESV (reference sequence). In DNA, the CDR3 is TGTGCCAGCAGCTTGGCTAGCGGACAGAACAATGAGCAGTTCTTC. Residues: CASSLASGQNNEQFF.

This clonotype was counted ten times or more. This chain joins TRBV29-1 and TRBJ2-7, with TRBD1 matching 7 bases. Germline V gene sequence: CDR1 SQVTM, CDR2 ANQGSEA. V gave up 8 bases and J gave up 0 bases; unmatched junction bases: 4. The CDR3 extends over 12 amino acids. The CDR3 is CSSRDSSYEQYF. CDR3 sequence (DNA): TGCAGCTCCAGGGACAGCTCCTACGAGCAGTACTTC.

This clonotype was counted only a few times. This chain uses TRBV7-9 with TRBJ1-1, with D possibly being TRBD1 (5 bases). Per the germline V gene, CDR1 is SEHNR and CDR2 is FQNEAQ (reference sequence). The CDR3 is made up of 14 amino acids. The ends were cut back, 5 bases at V and 4 bases at J, with 14 bases in the middle. CDR3 sequence reads: CASSPIIRGTEAFF. As DNA, the CDR3 is TGTGCCAGCAGCCCCATAATTAGGGGCACTGAAGCTTTCTTT. Looking up the rest from reference TRBV7-9 and TRBJ1-1 gives the full variable domain: DTGVSQNPRHKITKRGQNVTFRCDPISEHNRLYWYRQTLGQGPEFLTYFQNEAQLEKSRLLSDRFSAERPKGSFSTLEIQRTEQGDSAMYLCASSPIIRGTEAFFGQGTRLTVV.

The chain combines TRBV7-2 with TRBJ1-1, with D maybe TRBD1 (5 bases). The germline V gene has CDR1 SGHTA and CDR2 FQGNSA. This CDR3 is built from 14 residues. Trimming took 5 bases from V and 4 from J, leaving 14 bases between them. CDR3 sequence (DNA): TGTGCCAGCAGCCGATCGGGGGTAGGCACTGAAGCTTTCTTT. Its protein is CASSRSGVGTEAFF. The full variable domain, completed using reference TRBV7-2 and TRBJ1-1, is GAGVSQSPSNKVTEKGKDVELRCDPISGHTALYWYRQSLGQGLEFLIYFQGNSAPDKSGLPSDRFSAERTGGSVSTLTIQRTQQEDSAVYLCASSRSGVGTEAFFGQGTRLTVV.

Points on this clonotype: With a much larger clone just one base away, this may be a read error. This rearrangement joins TRBV5-1 to TRBJ2-1; D is ambiguous. This CDR3 comprises 12 residues. CDR1 is SGHRS and CDR2 is YFSETQ in the germline V gene. The CDR3: CASSFLHNEQLF. For the CDR3, the DNA is TGCGCCAGCAGCTTCCTCCACAATGAGCAGCTCTTC.

A note on this clonotype: A much more abundant neighbour one base away suggests this may be a read error. The V gene is TRBV4-2, the J gene TRBJ1-2; the D is unclear. CDR3 length equals 15 residues. Germline CDR1 and CDR2: LGHNA and YNFKEQ. In DNA form, the CDR3 reads TGTGCCGGCAGCCAAGAAATGTCAGGAGCTTATGGCTACACCTTC. Amino acid sequence: CAGSQEMSGAYGYTF.

This clonotype was recorded at least ten times. The V gene is TRBV4-1, the J gene TRBJ2-7; TRBD2 might be the D (6 bases). V dropped 1 base and J dropped 4 bases, with 14 bases sitting between them. The CDR3 extends over 15 amino acids. CDR1 MGHRA and CDR2 YSYEKL come from the germline V gene. Written as DNA, the CDR3 is TGCGCCAGCAGCCAAGTCACAGGCGGAGGGTACGAGCAGTACTTC. As protein: CASSQVTGGGYEQYF.

The table lists this clonotype with many counts. The chain has TRBV20-1 and TRBJ2-7; D is uncertain. CDR3 length: 13 amino acids. V lost 2 bases to trimming and J lost 0 bases, with 8 bases between them. CDR1 is DFQATT and CDR2 is SNEGSKA in the germline V gene (reference sequence). The CDR3 sequence is CSARSGVSYEQYF. CDR3 nucleotides: TGCAGTGCTAGATCAGGTGTCTCCTACGAGCAGTACTTC.

V usage is TRBV10-3 and J usage is TRBJ1-4, with 11 bases lining up with TRBD1. The CDR3 extends over 19 amino acids. Trimming cost V 2 bases and J 7 bases; bases outside gene matches: 15. Germline CDR1 ENHRY, CDR2 SYGVKD. CDR3 loop: CAISERLWTGGEDGEKLFF. The CDR3 DNA sequence: TGTGCCATCAGTGAGAGGTTGTGGACAGGGGGCGAGGACGGTGAAAAACTGTTTTTT.

This clonotype was detected a few times. This chain uses TRBV7-2 with TRBJ1-5; D is undetermined. The CDR3 is 14 amino acids. V was shortened by 0 bases and J by 0 bases, with 3 bases between the two germline ends. In germline, CDR1 is SGHTA, CDR2 FQGNSA. The CDR3 is CASSLALSNQPQHF. CDR3 coding DNA: TGTGCCAGCAGCTTAGCCCTTAGCAATCAGCCCCAGCATTTT.

About this clonotype: A read error may be the cause here, since a much bigger clone is one base away. This rearrangement joins TRBV6-5 to TRBJ1-5; 12 bases are shared with TRBD1. There are 17 residues in the CDR3. The V and J ends lost 6 bases and 0 bases, in that order; junction bases with no gene match: 6. The germline CDR1 and CDR2 sequences are MNHEY and SVGAGI. CDR3 region: CASRRDRGPYSNQPQHF. In nucleotides, the CDR3 is TGTGCCAGCAGAAGGGACAGGGGGCCCTATAGCAATCAGCCCCAGCATTTT.

As to this clonotype: One end of the junction does not line up with germline, which may come from a read error. The gene calls are TRBV5-3 and TRBJ2-3, with D perhaps matching TRBD2 (6 bases). TRBV5-3 counts as an open reading frame of uncertain function. The CDR3 length is 15 residues. CDR3 loop: CASSSPGTRTDTQYF. CDR3 sequence (DNA): TGTGCCAGCAGCTCTCCCGGGACTCGCACAGATACGCAGTATTTT.

Only a few counts were recorded for this clonotype. The rearrangement links TRBV9 to TRBJ2-1; D is uncertain. The V gene's germline CDR1 is SGDLS and CDR2 YYNGEE. The CDR3 has 11 residues. V shed 7 bases and J shed 4 bases, with 6 bases lying between them. This CDR3 is CASGEYNEQFF. The CDR3 bases are TGTGCCAGCGGCGAATACAATGAGCAGTTCTTC.

This clonotype was detected ten times or more. This rearrangement joins TRBV28 to TRBJ2-3; no reliable D call. The CDR3 length is 12 residues. The V end was cut by 5 bases, the J end by 6 bases, with 9 bases between. Germline V gives CDR1 MDHEN, CDR2 SYDVKM. The CDR3 bases are TGTGCCAGCAGTGAGACTTGGGATACGCAGTATTTT. It encodes CASSETWDTQYF.

This clonotype was recorded many times. The chain employs TRBV19 and TRBJ2-4; D tentatively fits TRBD1 or TRBD2 (6 bases each). The CDR3 is 13 residues long. Trimming stripped 5 bases from V and 10 bases from J, with 15 bases between. Germline loops: CDR1 LNHDA, CDR2 SQIVND (reference sequence). The CDR3 is CASSPGGVRIQYF. The CDR3, as DNA: TGTGCCAGTAGTCCCGGGGGCGTACGAATTCAGTACTTC.

This clonotype was recorded a few times. The junction departs from germline at one end; a sequencing error may be responsible. This rearrangement joins TRBV9 to TRBJ2-3; the D is unclear. CDR1 SGDLS and CDR2 YYNGEE come from the germline V gene. This CDR3 contains 13 residues. CDR3 coding DNA: TGTGCCAACAGCTCCTCGTGGGCAGATACGCAGTATTTT. It encodes CANSSSWADTQYF.

CDR3 bases: TGTGCCAGCAGCTTAAGGGGGGGGACTAGCGGGCCCTCCTACGAGCAGTACTTC. Its translation is CASSLRGGTSGPSYEQYF. This chain connects TRBV7-9 to TRBJ2-7, with 12 bases lining up with TRBD2. CDR1 is SEHNR and CDR2 is FQNEAQ in the germline V gene (reference sequence). The CDR3 extends over 18 amino acids. The V segment lost 2 bases and the J segment 0 bases; nucleotides outside the gene matches: 8.

This clonotype was counted between two and nine times. This chain links TRBV14 with TRBJ1-2; D is undetermined. Germline values: CDR1 SGHDN, CDR2 FVKESK. This CDR3 has 13 amino acids. The ends were cut back, 2 bases at V and 8 bases at J, with 12 bases in the middle. In DNA form, the CDR3 reads TGTGCCAGCAGCCAATGGGGTGCTACGGGCTACACCTTC. This codes for CASSQWGATGYTF.

This clonotype was counted a few times. The chain joins TRBV20-1 to TRBJ2-1; TRBD1 matches at 7 bases. This CDR3 spans 15 amino acids. J lost 2 bases, V lost 5 bases, and 9 bases had no gene match. Germline V gene sequence: CDR1 DFQATT, CDR2 SNEGSKA (reference sequence). The CDR3 bases are TGCAGTGCTCCCGACAGGGCGAGACCCTACAATGAGCAGTTCTTC. Encoded protein: CSAPDRARPYNEQFF.

The gene calls are TRBV2 and TRBJ2-1; D uncertain. CDR1 SNHLY and CDR2 FYNNEI come from the germline V gene. This CDR3 has 11 residues. V was clipped by 3 bases and J by 10 bases, with 7 bases between them. CDR3 DNA: TGTGCCAGCAGTGAGGGCCCCGAGCAGTTCTTC. It yields the protein CASSEGPEQFF.

This clonotype was observed many times. Germline is not matched at one junction end, which may reflect a read error. CDR3 residues: CASSIGTEAFF. CDR3 coding DNA: TGTGCCAGCAGTATAGGGACTGAAGCTTTCTTT. The chain uses TRBV19 and TRBJ1-1; D is undetermined. Per germline, CDR1 LNHDA and CDR2 SQIVND (reference sequence). The CDR3 is made up of 11 amino acids. Looking up the rest from reference TRBV19 and TRBJ1-1 gives the full variable domain: DGGITQSPKYLFRKEGQNVTLSCEQNLNHDAMYWYRQDPGQGLRLIYYSQIVNDFQKGDIAEGYSVSREKKESFPLTVTSAQKNPTAFYLCASSIGTEAFFGQGTRLTVV.

The J gene is TRBJ1-1, the V gene TRBV4-1, with D uncertain. CDR1 and CDR2 (germline): MGHRA, YSYEKL. The CDR3 has 14 residues. V was trimmed by 4 bases and J by 1 base, leaving 10 bases between them. The CDR3 nucleotides read TGCGCCAGCAGCCTTCAGATATCGAACACTGAAGCTTTCTTT. Its protein is CASSLQISNTEAFF.

This clonotype was seen many times. The V gene is TRBV12-3 or TRBV12-4, the J gene TRBJ2-3; 8 positions agree with TRBD2. CDR3 length: 16 amino acids. V trimming: 1 base; J trimming: 3 bases; junction bases outside the gene matches: 6. This CDR3 reads CASSLVGLDPTDTQYF. In DNA, the CDR3 is TGTGCCAGCAGTTTAGTGGGACTAGACCCTACAGATACGCAGTATTTT.

This clonotype was counted ten times or more. The CDR3 reads CASSYLNPGQGGYTF. The DNA of the CDR3 is TGTGCCAGCAGTTACCTGAATCCCGGACAGGGAGGCTACACCTTC. The chain recombines TRBV6-5 with TRBJ1-2; 8 bases are shared with TRBD1. V dropped 2 bases and J dropped 8; count of bases not matched to a gene: 10. CDR1 is MNHEY, CDR2 SVGAGI, per germline. The CDR3 is 15 residues long.